These T cell receptor beta chains were read from a single sample in a study of PD-1 blockade in classical Hodgkin lymphoma. Profiling relied on immunoSEQ multiplex PCR, and the TCRdb table lists in-frame clones only, not all of them. This sample has roughly 56,000 clones; approximately 90% occur once, and the top ten carry approximately 8.4%. The material was peripheral blood mononuclear cells (PBMCs), obtained before the fourth cycle of nivolumab. These receptor sequences come from a human donor with classical Hodgkin lymphoma. Both conserved end residues are part of each CDR3. D genes are given only for firm matches. Where a row states a size, it is once, few, many or the class of an expanded clone; other rows omit it.

clone size	V gene	J gene	D gene	CDR3 protein	CDR3 DNA
-	TRBV5-1	TRBJ2-5	-	CASSLAGTGETQYF	TGCGCCAGCAGCTTGGCCGGGACGGGGGAGACCCAGTACTTC
-	TRBV5-1	TRBJ1-2	TRBD1	CASSSAGQTNYGYTF	TGCGCCAGCAGCTCCGCGGGACAGACAAACTATGGCTACACCTTC
once	TRBV6-6	TRBJ2-7	TRBD1	CASSRDPQGFHEQYF	TGTGCCAGCAGCCGCGACCCACAGGGGTTCCACGAGCAGTACTTC
-	TRBV28	TRBJ1-2	-	CASSLRGWRGYTF	TGTGCCAGCAGCTTGAGGGGGTGGAGGGGCTACACCTTC
-	TRBV9	TRBJ1-5	-	CASSVVGNQPQHF	TGTGCCAGCAGCGTAGTGGGTAACCAGCCCCAGCATTTT
-	TRBV18	TRBJ2-5	TRBD1	CASSPGTGEETQYF	TGTGCCAGCTCACCAGGGACAGGGGAAGAGACCCAGTACTTC
-	TRBV7-2	TRBJ1-1	TRBD1	CASSSNRQGIMNTEAFF	TGTGCCAGCAGCTCAAATCGACAGGGGATCATGAACACTGAAGCTTTCTTT
-	TRBV14	TRBJ1-1	-	CASSQKRGAGSSNAFF	TGTGCCAGCAGCCAAAAAAGAGGGGCAGGGTCGTCAAACGCTTTCTTT
-	TRBV25-1	TRBJ1-3	-	CASSARFRGNTIYF	TGTGCCAGCAGTGCCAGATTTCGCGGAAACACCATATATTTT
-	TRBV7-8	TRBJ1-2	TRBD1	CASSLGQGLRRGYTF	TGTGCCAGCAGCTTAGGACAGGGGCTCCGTCGAGGCTACACCTTC
few	TRBV5-1	TRBJ2-2	-	CASSLLSGTGELFF	TGCGCCAGCAGCTTGTTGTCGGGGACGGGGGAGCTGTTTTTT
-	TRBV5-1	TRBJ2-7	TRBD1	CASSFRAGGSYEQYF	TGCGCCAGCAGCTTCAGGGCAGGGGGCTCCTACGAGCAGTACTTC
once	TRBV7-8	TRBJ2-7	-	CASSPPDSVYEQYF	TGTGCCAGCAGCCCCCCGGACAGTGTCTACGAGCAGTACTTC
-	TRBV27	TRBJ2-3	TRBD1	CASSFRTGTDTQYF	TGTGCCAGCAGTTTTAGGACAGGAACAGATACGCAGTATTTT
few	TRBV2	TRBJ2-1	TRBD1	CASSRQGLYNEQFF	TGTGCCAGCAGTAGACAGGGGCTCTACAATGAGCAGTTCTTC
-	TRBV5-1	TRBJ2-2	-	CASSSGDIYTGELFF	TGCGCCAGCAGCTCAGGGGATATCTACACCGGGGAGCTGTTTTTT
-	TRBV30	TRBJ1-2	TRBD1	CARRTGGSSGYTF	TGTGCCAGAAGGACAGGGGGCTCCTCTGGCTACACCTTC